This TCR beta chain stems from a study of blood T cell repertoires in COVID-19. V dropped 1 base and J dropped 1; count of bases not matched to a gene: 5. The germline V gene has CDR1 SGHRS and CDR2 YFSETQ. CDR3 length: 16 amino acids. Repertoires were generated with immunoSEQ multiplex PCR, while TCRdb's copy carries only in-frame clones and drops some. The repertoire holds roughly 200,000 clones, with approximately 87% as singletons. This clone was detected once. Sequenced sample: PBMCs or T cells enriched from blood (not recorded which). The rearrangement joins TRBV5-1 to TRBJ2-5; 9 nucleotides agree with TRBD2. This receptor was identified in a woman aged 45-60 years in a cohort exposed to, infected with or recovered from COVID-19 (not recorded which). CDR3 nucleotide sequence: TGCGCCAGCAGCTTGTTGGCTAGCGGGGCCCAAGAGACCCAGTACTTC. Translation: CASSLLASGAQETQYF.